The 4 T cell receptor beta chains in this list originate from one sample, sequenced in a study of T-cell reconstitution after alpha-beta-depleted transplantation in children. TCRbeta library preparation incorporated unique molecular identifiers. TCRdb recomputed calls from the PCR reads with MiXCR, one row per CDR3 protein. The sample includes under 450,000 distinct CDR3 sequences, 13% of them seen just once. Here the sequenced sample was PBMCs, taken from the stem cell graft. These receptor sequences come from a human donor who donated a stem cell graft to a child with Fanconi anemia.

This clonotype came up many times. J is TRBJ2-7 and V is TRBV7-2; 11 nucleotides match TRBD1. This CDR3 region has 14 residues. From germline, CDR1 is SGHTA and CDR2 FQGNSA. The V segment lost 5 bases and the J segment 3 bases; nucleotides outside the gene matches: 3. The CDR3: CASSPGTGGYEQYF. In nucleotides, the CDR3 is TGTGCCAGCAGCCCCGGGACAGGGGGCTACGAGCAGTACTTC.

This clonotype was observed many times. The J gene is TRBJ2-1, the V gene TRBV27, with a weak D call TRBD1 (5 bases). The CDR3 has 13 residues. The germline V gene encodes CDR1 MNHEY and CDR2 SMNVEV (reference sequence). Trimming removed 7 bases from V and 10 bases from J, with 17 bases in between. The CDR3 sequence: CASTSGAIGEQFF. In DNA form, the CDR3 reads TGTGCCAGCACCTCTGGGGCGATTGGCGAGCAGTTCTTC.

This clonotype was observed many times. The chain links TRBV5-6 to TRBJ1-2; D not certain. The V and J ends lost 7 bases and 6 bases respectively, with 13 bases between them. The CDR3 totals 12 residues. Germline assignment: CDR1 SGHDT and CDR2 YYEEEE. DNA of the CDR3: TGTGCCAGCCTCGGTGAGGTGGATGGCTACACCTTC. This gives the protein CASLGEVDGYTF.

The sample holds a few counts of this clonotype. The rearrangement links TRBV27 to TRBJ2-1, with 7 bases identical to TRBD1. CDR1 is MNHEY and CDR2 is SMNVEV in the germline V gene (reference sequence). V lost 0 bases, J lost 7 bases, and 6 bases stayed unmatched. The CDR3 has 15 amino acids. The CDR3 is CASSLSKGAWNEQFF. CDR3 DNA sequence: TGTGCCAGCAGTTTATCGAAGGGGGCCTGGAATGAGCAGTTCTTC.